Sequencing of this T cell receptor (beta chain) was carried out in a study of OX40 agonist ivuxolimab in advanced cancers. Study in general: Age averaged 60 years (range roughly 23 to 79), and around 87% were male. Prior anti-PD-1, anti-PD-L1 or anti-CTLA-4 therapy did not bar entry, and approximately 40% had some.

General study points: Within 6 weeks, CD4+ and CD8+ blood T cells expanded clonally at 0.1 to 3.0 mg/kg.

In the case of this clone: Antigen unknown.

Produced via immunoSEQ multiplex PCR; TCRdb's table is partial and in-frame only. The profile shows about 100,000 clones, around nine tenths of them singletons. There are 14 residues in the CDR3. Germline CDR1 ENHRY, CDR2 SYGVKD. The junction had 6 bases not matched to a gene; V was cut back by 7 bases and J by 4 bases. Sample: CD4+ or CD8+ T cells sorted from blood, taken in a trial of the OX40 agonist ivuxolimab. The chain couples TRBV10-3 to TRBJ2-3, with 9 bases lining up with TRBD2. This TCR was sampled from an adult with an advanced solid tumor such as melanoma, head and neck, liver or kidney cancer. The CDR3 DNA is TGTGCCATCACCCGGACTAGCGCCCCAGATACGCAGTATTTT. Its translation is CAITRTSAPDTQYF.